These 12 T cell receptor beta chains were all obtained from the same sample, sequenced in a study of shared clonotypes between healthy human individuals. Profiling relied on immunoSEQ multiplex PCR, and the TCRdb table lists in-frame clones only, not all of them. The repertoire holds about 1,800,000 clones, with about 95% as singletons. CD8 cells classed as naive were CD45RO-negative and positively selected for CCR7, excluding terminally differentiated effector memory CD45RA+ cells. The specimen was naive CD8+ T cells sorted from blood. The receptor source for this set is a man between 18 and 35 years old in good health.

This chain connects TRBV7-9 to TRBJ1-1; D may be TRBD1 (5 bases). The CDR3 is made up of 14 amino acids. Deletions cut 3 bases from V and 2 bases from J, with 10 bases between. The germline CDR1 and CDR2 sequences are SEHNR and FQNEAQ (reference sequence). The CDR3 DNA sequence: TGTGCCAGCAGCTTCACAGGCGCAAACACTGAAGCTTTCTTT. This codes for CASSFTGANTEAFF. Based on the CDR3 plus reference TRBV7-9 and TRBJ1-1, the full variable domain is DTGVSQNPRHKITKRGQNVTFRCDPISEHNRLYWYRQTLGQGPEFLTYFQNEAQLEKSRLLSDRFSAERPKGSFSTLEIQRTEQGDSAMYLCASSFTGANTEAFFGQGTRLTVV.

V usage is TRBV7-9 and J usage is TRBJ2-2; 10 nucleotides line up with TRBD2. Germline values: CDR1 SEHNR, CDR2 FQNEAQ (reference sequence). The CDR3 is 15 residues long. The trim removed 10 bases at V and 3 bases at J, leaving 8 bases unmatched. The CDR3 nucleotides are TGTGCCACCGGACTAGCGGATTCAGACACCGGGGAGCTGTTTTTT. Protein product: CATGLADSDTGELFF.

This chain links TRBV11-2 with TRBJ1-4, with D possibly being TRBD1 (6 bases). The CDR3 is 16 amino acids. The V and J ends lost 3 bases and 4 bases respectively, with 15 bases between them. Germline V gives CDR1 SGHAT, CDR2 FQNNGV. The CDR3 DNA follows: TGTGCCAGCAGCTTCGGCACAGGGATGAGTAATGAAAAACTGTTTTTT. Translation gives CASSFGTGMSNEKLFF.

The rearrangement links TRBV6-1 to TRBJ2-6, with D unclear. This CDR3 is built from 16 residues. The V gene lost 2 bases and the J gene lost 0 bases, with 8 bases spanning the gap. Germline assignment: CDR1 MNHNS and CDR2 SASEGT. The CDR3 DNA reads as TGTGCCAGCAGTGAATTCAGCCTCTCTGGGGCCAACGTCCTGACTTTC. This sequence encodes CASSEFSLSGANVLTF.

The chain is built from TRBV6-1 and TRBJ2-3; D unclear. Germline loops: CDR1 MNHNS, CDR2 SASEGT. Trimming took off 0 bases at V and 6 bases at J, with 7 bases between the two ends. CDR3 size: 13 residues. CDR3 bases: TGTGCCAGCAGTGAAGCGGTGGGGGATACGCAGTATTTT. The encoded protein is CASSEAVGDTQYF.

V usage is TRBV9 and J usage is TRBJ2-7, with 10 bases aligning to TRBD2. This CDR3 is built from 16 residues. CDR1 and CDR2 from the germline V gene are SGDLS and YYNGEE. V lost 0 bases, J lost 2 bases, and 5 bases stayed unmatched. The CDR3 DNA reads as TGTGCCAGCAGCGTAGGTGGGACTAGCGCAACCTACGAGCAGTACTTC. Encoded protein: CASSVGGTSATYEQYF.

The V and J genes are TRBV13 and TRBJ1-1; perhaps TRBD1 as D (5 bases). Germline V gene sequence: CDR1 PRHDT, CDR2 FYEKMQ (reference sequence). There are 12 residues in the CDR3. The ends were cut back, 5 bases at V and 7 bases at J, with 11 bases in the middle. The CDR3 region has the DNA TGTGCCAGCAGCCCCGGGGACCTTGAAGCTTTCTTT. It codes for CASSPGDLEAFF.

CDR3: CASSPWGLANEGEQYF. The CDR3 DNA is TGTGCCAGCAGCCCTTGGGGGCTAGCGAACGAGGGCGAGCAGTACTTC. V gene TRBV4-2 combines with J gene TRBJ2-7; either TRBD1 or TRBD2 may supply D (6 bases each). Germline loops: CDR1 LGHNA, CDR2 YNFKEQ. The CDR3 runs to 16 residues. Trimming cost V 4 bases and J 6 bases, with 22 bases left between them.

The rearrangement uses TRBV7-2 and TRBJ2-7, with TRBD2 matching over 7 bases. The CDR3 consists of 15 residues. Trimming took 5 bases from V and 0 from J; bases not matched to a gene: 7. From germline, CDR1 is SGHTA and CDR2 FQGNSA. CDR3 sequence reads: CASSEESGNSYEQYF. The CDR3 DNA reads TGTGCCAGCAGCGAAGAAAGCGGGAACTCCTACGAGCAGTACTTC.

The chain joins TRBV18 to TRBJ1-3, with D uncertain. The CDR3 extends over 15 amino acids. Germline lookup yields CDR1 KGHSH and CDR2 LQKENI. V shed 2 bases and J shed 3 bases, with 11 bases lying between them. The CDR3 loop reads CASSPTSLFGNTIYF. The CDR3 DNA follows: TGTGCCAGCTCACCAACGAGTCTCTTTGGAAACACCATATATTTT.

The chain carries TRBV28 and TRBJ1-3, with D unclear. CDR1 is MDHEN and CDR2 is SYDVKM in the germline V gene. The V end was cut by 3 bases, the J end by 4 bases, with 7 bases between. The CDR3 length is 13 residues. CDR3 residues: CASSFAEGNTIYF. CDR3 nucleotides: TGTGCCAGCAGTTTCGCAGAGGGAAACACCATATATTTT.

The J gene is TRBJ2-7, the V gene TRBV4-1; D may be TRBD1 (5 bases). Germline CDR1 and CDR2: MGHRA and YSYEKL. With 0 bases removed from V and 4 bases from J, the gap between germline ends came to 13 bases. The CDR3 consists of 15 residues. The CDR3 is CASSQEVRAQYEQYF. CDR3 bases: TGCGCCAGCAGCCAAGAAGTCAGGGCGCAGTACGAGCAGTACTTC.